This T cell receptor (beta chain) was identified during a study of tumor-infiltrating lymphocytes in glioblastoma multiforme. TCRB libraries came from RNA via three nested multiplex PCR rounds. TCRB-specific cDNA synthesis used approximately 0.52 ug of total RNA. Each CDR3 protein gets one entry after TCRdb re-called the multiplex PCR reads with MiXCR. The sample lists roughly 10,000 distinct CDR3 sequences, about 70% occurring once. Germline loops: CDR1 SGDLS, CDR2 YYNGEE. There are 14 residues in the CDR3. Trimming shortened V by 3 bases and J by 0 bases, and 4 bases separated the two germline ends. This clonotype was found a few times. Its antigen is currently unknown. Overall study results and limits: Clone frequencies may be distorted by unequal TCR transcripts per cell. TCR plus mutation findings rest on a single glioblastoma patient.

Sequencing input: brain tumor tissue. This chain connects TRBV9 to TRBJ2-6, with D uncertain. This clonotype was sampled from a male donor with glioblastoma. CDR3 residues: CASSAGSGANVLTF. The DNA for the CDR3 is TGTGCCAGCAGCGCGGGCTCTGGGGCCAACGTCCTGACTTTC.